Each of the 21 T cell receptor beta chains below was sequenced from the same sample in a study of T-cell reconstitution after alpha-beta-depleted transplantation in children. Molecular barcoding with unique molecular identifiers was used for the TCRbeta library. Using its own MiXCR run on the PCR reads, TCRdb lists one record per CDR3 protein. The sample gives about 610,000 distinct CDR3 sequences, 10% to 13% of which show up once; roughly 3.9% is in the top ten. The material was PBMCs from the stem cell graft donor, obtained from the stem cell graft. All receptors come from a human donor who donated a stem cell graft to a child with acute myeloid leukemia.

This clonotype was seen a few times. The chain employs TRBV7-9 and TRBJ2-7; a weak D match, TRBD2 (5 bases). From germline, CDR1 is SEHNR and CDR2 FQNEAQ (reference sequence). CDR3 size: 14 residues. V lost 7 bases to trimming and J lost 3 bases, with 16 bases between them. This chain's CDR3 is CASTLPGENYEQYF. CDR3 nucleotide sequence: TGTGCCAGCACTCTGCCTGGGGAGAACTACGAGCAGTACTTC.

This clonotype has only a few counts. The chain couples TRBV6-2 or TRBV6-3 to TRBJ1-5; D not resolved. This CDR3 region has 14 residues. Trimming left V 6 bases short and J 3 bases short, with 12 bases between. The germline V gene has CDR1 MNHEY and CDR2 SVGEGT. The CDR3: CASSPGNLNQPQHF. In nucleotides, the CDR3 is TGTGCCAGCAGCCCCGGAAATCTCAATCAGCCCCAGCATTTT.

This clonotype was observed a few times. CDR3 bases: TGTGCCAGCAGCGGCGCTTGGCTAGCGGGGGATACGCAGTATTTT. Translation: CASSGAWLAGDTQYF. V is TRBV9 and J is TRBJ2-3, with 9 bases aligning to TRBD2. V dropped 3 bases and J dropped 6; count of bases not matched to a gene: 8. CDR1 and CDR2 from the germline V gene are SGDLS and YYNGEE. There are 15 residues in the CDR3.

V is TRBV5-1 and J is TRBJ2-3, with a possible D match to TRBD1 (6 bases). The germline V gene encodes CDR1 SGHRS and CDR2 YFSETQ. CDR3 size: 13 residues. Trimming took 6 bases from V and 4 from J, leaving 12 bases between them. CDR3 DNA sequence: TGCGCCAGCACCTACCCAGGGGCAGATACGCAGTATTTT. Translation: CASTYPGADTQYF.

The sample holds a few counts of this clonotype. The genes are TRBV14 and TRBJ2-5, with D tentatively TRBD1 or TRBD2 (5 bases each). Trimming took off 4 bases at V and 3 bases at J, with 18 bases between the two ends. Germline CDR1 SGHDN, CDR2 FVKESK. CDR3 length: 16 amino acids. CDR3 DNA: TGTGCCAGCAGCCCGAGATATCCCGAGGGGAAAGAGACCCAGTACTTC. Amino acids: CASSPRYPEGKETQYF.

This clonotype has more than one count but fewer than ten. This chain links TRBV2 with TRBJ1-2, with 7 bases that match TRBD1. V shed 6 bases, J shed 4 bases, and the junction held 8 bases outside the gene matches. Germline CDR1 SNHLY, CDR2 FYNNEI. The CDR3 covers 14 residues. CDR3 protein: CASSSTGYRYGYTF. CDR3 coding DNA: TGTGCCAGCAGCTCGACAGGGTATCGCTATGGCTACACCTTC. Full variable domain (missing parts from reference TRBV2 and TRBJ1-2): EPEVTQTPSHQVTQMGQEVILRCVPISNHLYFYWYRQILGQKVEFLVSFYNNEISEKSEIFDDQFSVERPDGSNFTLKIRSTKLEDSAMYFCASSSTGYRYGYTFGSGTRLTVV.

This clonotype turned up a few times. This chain connects TRBV5-1 to TRBJ2-7; perhaps TRBD1 as D (6 bases). The V gene's germline CDR1 is SGHRS and CDR2 YFSETQ. V shed 4 bases and J shed 0 bases, with 14 bases lying between them. The CDR3 has 15 amino acids. CDR3 sequence: CASSQGPESSYEQYF. The CDR3, as DNA: TGCGCCAGCAGCCAGGGGCCAGAGAGCTCCTACGAGCAGTACTTC. The full variable domain, completed using reference TRBV5-1 and TRBJ2-7, is KAGVTQTPRYLIKTRGQQVTLSCSPISGHRSVSWYQQTPGQGLQFLFEYFSETQRNKGNFPGRFSGRQFSNSRSEMNVSTLELGDSALYLCASSQGPESSYEQYFGPGTRLTVT.

This clonotype came up a few times. The chain is built from TRBV7-6 and TRBJ2-1; 16 nucleotides line up with TRBD2. V gave up 3 bases and J gave up 5 bases; unmatched junction bases: 4. Germline assignment: CDR1 SGHVS and CDR2 FNYEAQ. The CDR3 has 17 residues. Here the CDR3 DNA reads TGTGCCAGCAGCTTGGGACTAGCGGGAGGGCCTAACAATGAGCAGTTCTTC. Amino acid sequence: CASSLGLAGGPNNEQFF.

This chain uses TRBV12-3 or TRBV12-4 with TRBJ1-5; D perhaps matches TRBD1 (6 bases). The CDR3 runs 16 residues. V was shortened by 4 bases and J by 1 base, with 14 bases between the two germline ends. CDR3 in DNA: TGTGCCAGCAGTTCGCCGTGGACAGCGAGCAATCAGCCCCAGCATTTT. It specifies CASSSPWTASNQPQHF.

This clonotype showed up just a few times. V and J are TRBV15 and TRBJ2-1; D perhaps matches TRBD1 (5 bases). The ends were cut back, 0 bases at V and 2 bases at J, with 8 bases in the middle. Per the germline V gene, CDR1 is LNHNV and CDR2 is YYDKDF (reference sequence). The CDR3 spans 15 residues. The CDR3: CATSRDTGPYNEQFF. CDR3 coding DNA: TGTGCCACCAGCAGAGATACAGGACCCTACAATGAGCAGTTCTTC.

V and J are TRBV11-1 and TRBJ1-6, with TRBD1 identical over 9 bases. The CDR3 is made up of 15 amino acids. Trimming at V came to 4 bases and at J to 9 bases, leaving 7 bases not matched to a gene. Germline loops: CDR1 SGHAT, CDR2 FQDESV (reference sequence). The CDR3 is CASSWTGTGSSPLHF. CDR3 nucleotide sequence: TGTGCCAGCAGCTGGACCGGGACAGGGAGTTCACCCCTCCACTTT.

V gene TRBV12-3 or TRBV12-4 combines with J gene TRBJ1-5; D is perhaps TRBD1 (6 bases). The CDR3 sequence is 17 residues long. V lost 5 bases, J lost 6 bases, and 23 bases lay in between. This CDR3 is CASSVSGHPGSRQPQHF. The CDR3 DNA reads as TGTGCCAGCAGTGTCTCGGGACACCCCGGGTCTCGTCAGCCCCAGCATTTT.

In this sample, this clonotype turned up many times. The V call is TRBV9, the J call TRBJ2-2; D is ambiguous. V gave up 3 bases and J gave up 1 base, with 7 bases separating them. Per germline, CDR1 SGDLS and CDR2 YYNGEE. There are 14 residues in the CDR3. The CDR3 protein is CASSEWGNTGELFF. DNA of the CDR3: TGTGCCAGCAGCGAGTGGGGGAACACCGGGGAGCTGTTTTTT.

V is TRBV25-1 and J is TRBJ1-2, with D uncertain. V was pared by 6 bases and J by 8 bases, with 10 bases between. The CDR3 is 11 amino acids. Germline V gene lookup returns CDR1 MGHDK and CDR2 SYGVNS. For the CDR3, the DNA is TGTGCCAGCAGGACAATTGGAGGCTACACCTTC. As protein: CASRTIGGYTF.

The V and J genes are TRBV7-8 and TRBJ1-3, with 7 positions matching TRBD1. This CDR3 spans 16 amino acids. V shed 3 bases and J 0 bases; nucleotides not matched to a gene: 5. Germline V gene data show CDR1 as SGHVS and CDR2 as FQNEAQ. CDR3: CASSFPAGGSGNTIYF. The CDR3 DNA reads TGTGCCAGCAGCTTCCCAGCAGGGGGCTCTGGAAACACCATATATTTT.

The genes are TRBV6-1 and TRBJ2-3; D gene unclear. The V end was cut by 5 bases, the J end by 0 bases, with 12 bases between. The CDR3 runs 15 residues. Per germline, CDR1 MNHNS and CDR2 SASEGT. The CDR3 protein is CASSTGRTSTDTQYF. The DNA of the CDR3 is TGTGCCAGCAGTACCGGAAGAACTAGCACAGATACGCAGTATTTT.

V and J are TRBV6-5 and TRBJ2-2; 12 bases agree with TRBD2. This CDR3 spans 18 amino acids. V was pared by 4 bases and J by 4 bases, with 10 bases of the junction left unmatched. Germline CDR1 and CDR2: MNHEY and SVGAGI. The CDR3 coding sequence is TGTGCCAGCAGTTCCTCCGCACTAGCGGGAGGTGGCACCGGGGAGCTGTTTTTT. Its translation is CASSSSALAGGGTGELFF.

This chain connects TRBV6-5 to TRBJ2-7; D call uncertain. The V gene's germline CDR1 is MNHEY and CDR2 SVGAGI. Trimming took off 0 bases at V and 2 bases at J, with 11 bases between the two ends. The CDR3 loop spans 15 amino acids. CDR3 sequence: CASSYSSDGAYEQYF. CDR3 DNA sequence: TGTGCCAGCAGTTACTCGTCTGATGGGGCCTACGAGCAGTACTTC.

This clonotype showed up many times. The chain links TRBV4-3 to TRBJ1-6; perhaps TRBD1 as D (5 bases). Germline values: CDR1 LGHNA, CDR2 YSLEER. The CDR3 is made up of 14 amino acids. V was cut by 1 base and J by 10 bases, with 11 bases left in between. DNA of the CDR3: TGCGCCAGCAGCCAAGCTGGGGGTGGATCACCCCTCCACTTT. Translating gives CASSQAGGGSPLHF.

V and J are TRBV11-1 and TRBJ2-1; TRBD2 matches at 12 bases. Germline assignment: CDR1 SGHAT and CDR2 FQDESV (reference sequence). After removal of 5 bases from V and 2 bases from J, the junction contained 4 bases not matched to a gene. The CDR3 loop spans 16 amino acids. The CDR3 DNA reads as TGTGCCAGCAGCACCAGACTAGCGGGAGCCTACAATGAGCAGTTCTTC. This sequence encodes CASSTRLAGAYNEQFF.

This sequence joins TRBV20-1 and TRBJ2-2, with D possibly TRBD1 on 6 matching bases. The CDR3 extends over 15 amino acids. Germline CDR1 DFQATT, CDR2 SNEGSKA (reference sequence). Between the trimmed V and J ends, which lost 0 bases and 3 bases, there was a span of 11 bases. CDR3 sequence (DNA): TGCAGTGCTAGAGAAAGGGGGACCTACACCGGGGAGCTGTTTTTT. It yields the protein CSARERGTYTGELFF.